This T cell receptor (beta chain) was identified in a study of identical twins (dated by TCRdb to 2016 to 2017). Describing the broader study: To test whether fetal clonotypes persist, this study deep-sequenced TCR alpha and beta repertoires from monozygotic twins, from unrelated adults of various ages, and from cord blood. Replicate twin experiments were performed at different times using different library preparation protocols to rule out contamination. Overall study results and their limits: Out-of-frame TCR alpha sharing in monozygotic twins was systematically underestimated by recombination models, whereas sharing between unrelated individuals was in agreement with the recombination models. In beta out-of-frame sequences, excess twin sharing was weaker, because having fewer shared sequences lowered the signal-to-noise ratio. Because the same donors could not be followed over many years, the conclusions depended on cross-sectional statistical analysis. Zero-insertion analyses could be partly confounded by invariant T cells such as MAIT and iNKT, though diverse VJ usage argued against such confounding for most clonotypes. Abundant cord blood beta clonotypes had fewer insertions, young adult naive repertoires showed a similar but weaker trend, and memory repertoires showed no such trend. Compared with coincidental sharing between unrelated individuals, out-of-frame TCR alpha sequences shared between twins had an excess of sequences with low generation probability.

Deletion took 6 bases off V and 5 bases off J, with a span of 29 bases between the germline ends. According to the germline V gene, CDR1 reads SQVTM and CDR2 reads ANQGSEA. Taken from cysteine to phenylalanine, the CDR3 has 17 residues. Of all the DNA, just the CDR3 is kept, 51 bases in frame from base 1. The library was made by 5' RACE. Data came from an Illumina HiSeq 2000. A universal primer binding site was added through template switching, and the final cDNA carried a unique molecular identifier so that TCR cDNA molecules could be counted accurately. First-strand cDNA for TCR alpha and beta chains was synthesized from specific primers in the conserved constant-segment region. To control for contamination, every cDNA library carried two barcodes: a SMART-Mk sample barcode plus Illumina barcodes. TruSeq adapter sequences along with Illumina sample barcodes were introduced in two successive PCR steps. The Illumina HiSeq platform was used with custom primers to sequence TCR alpha and beta cDNA libraries. The original pipeline was this. Raw reads were processed with MiGEC to extract unique molecular identifiers, and MiXCR was used to determine CDR3 positions. For each individual, recombination models were inferred using an EM algorithm with the repgenHMM and IGoR tools. Shared clonotypes were analyzed with the tcR package in R, and sharing was normalized by the product of cloneset sizes. Out-of-frame nonproductive sequences were analyzed to study raw recombination free of thymic and clonal selection effects. The raw public data were reprocessed by TCRdb itself: fastp quality trimming at Q25, MiXCR clonotype calling, in-frame beta chains only. Each entry merges the rows of one CDR3 protein and shows their most common DNA and genes. For this entry, the V and J calls and clone size follow TCRdb and not the study's own pipeline. The sample records under 400,000 distinct CDR3 sequences, 7% to 9.5% of which are singletons. Over 7% of the sample rests with the top ten.

This clonotype was found a few times. Its antigen has not been determined. Per-base qualities were not stored, and no clone one base away is much larger. Every donor in the study was a healthy Caucasian. Three unrelated non-twin adults were also sequenced: a male aged 18 to 30, a male aged 50 to 60 and a female aged 50 to 60. Miltenyi CD45RO+ enrichment and human naive T-cell isolation kits were used to isolate memory (CD45RO+) and naive T cells from PBMC. This clonotype was obtained from a woman in her forties or fifties in good health. The sample comprised naive T cells sorted from blood. Taken with the paper, the label for cell subset or site translates to: cells isolated with a human naive T-cell isolation kit. The receptor chain draws on TRBV29-1 and TRBJ2-7; TRBD2 might be the D gene, on 8 matching bases. Here is the DNA: TGCAGCGTCGAGGTCCCCAGGGGGACTAGGGGTAGGGACGAGCAGTACTTC. Translated, this gives CSVEVPRGTRGRDEQYF.